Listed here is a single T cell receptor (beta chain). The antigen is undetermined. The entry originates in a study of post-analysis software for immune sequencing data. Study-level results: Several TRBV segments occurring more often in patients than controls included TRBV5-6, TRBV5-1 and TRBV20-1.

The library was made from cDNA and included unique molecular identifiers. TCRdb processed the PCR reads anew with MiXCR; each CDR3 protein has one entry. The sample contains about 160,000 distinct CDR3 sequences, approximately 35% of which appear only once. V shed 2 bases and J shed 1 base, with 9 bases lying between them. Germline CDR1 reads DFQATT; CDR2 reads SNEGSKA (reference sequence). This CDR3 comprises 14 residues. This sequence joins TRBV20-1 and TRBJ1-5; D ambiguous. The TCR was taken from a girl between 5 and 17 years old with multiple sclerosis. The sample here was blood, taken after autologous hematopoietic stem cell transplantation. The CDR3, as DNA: TGCAGTGCTAGACAGGAATTAAGCAATCAGCCCCAGCATTTT. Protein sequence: CSARQELSNQPQHF.